The present entry profiles one TCR beta chain with its context. Antigen: not known. The sample comes from a study of cytomegalovirus exposure and HLA in healthy donors. Study-level points and caveats: Highly shared sequence variants in one cluster were likely a sequencing artifact. The HLA-A and HLA-B alleles of most subjects were reportedly predicted accurately from TCR beta sequences. Cytomegalovirus-associated TCR beta chains were listed, numbering 164.

The PCR was carried out with 60 Vbeta primers and 13 Jbeta primers. The protocol was immunoSEQ multiplex PCR, while the TCRdb copy is restricted to in-frame clones and leaves out a portion. The sample includes tens of thousands of clones, 80% of them seen just once. The material sequenced was PBMCs. The receptor's source is a man over 45 in good health and CMV-seropositive.

CDR3 DNA sequence: TGTGCCAGCAGTTACTCGAGGGTCCACGAGCAGTACTTC. Protein product: CASSYSRVHEQYF. V gene TRBV6-5 combines with J gene TRBJ2-5; possibly TRBD2 for D (5 bases). TRBJ2-7 explains the end of the DNA better; the J call may be wrong. The CDR3 extends over 13 amino acids. Germline CDR1 reads MNHEY; CDR2 reads SVGAGI.